One and the same sample provided the 11 T cell receptor beta chains below, sequenced in a study of T cell responses to AZD1222 COVID-19 vaccine. Clones were read by immunoSEQ multiplex PCR, and TCRdb kept only the in-frame ones, dropping some. Of 100,000 to 130,000 clones listed, roughly 90% are singletons. Sequencing used peripheral blood, obtained on day 0 of MenACWY control vaccination. Every receptor here comes from an adult in good health.

V usage is TRBV6-6 and J usage is TRBJ1-6; no clear D gene. The CDR3 covers 15 residues. The V end was cut by 6 bases, the J end by 5 bases, with 14 bases between. CDR1 MNHNY and CDR2 SVGAGI come from the germline V gene (reference sequence). DNA of the CDR3: TGTGCCAGCAGCCCCACCCCGGCCAATAATTCACCCCTCCACTTT. As protein: CASSPTPANNSPLHF.

This clone occurred once. V is TRBV2 and J is TRBJ2-7; a possible D gene is TRBD2 (6 bases). Deletions cut 3 bases from V and 4 bases from J, with 13 bases between. The V gene's germline CDR1 is SNHLY and CDR2 FYNNEI. The CDR3 runs to 14 residues. The DNA of the CDR3 is TGTGCCAGCAGTGATCGCGAGGGAGGTTACGAGCAGTACTTC. Its translation is CASSDREGGYEQYF.

In this sample, this clone turned up a few times. The chain links TRBV29-1 to TRBJ1-2; 7 bases agree with TRBD1. J gave up 0 bases and V 4 bases, and 8 bases lay outside the gene matches. In germline, CDR1 is SQVTM, CDR2 ANQGSEA. The CDR3 sequence is 15 residues long. The CDR3 loop is CSVAPLGTANYGYTF. The CDR3 DNA is TGCAGCGTTGCTCCCCTTGGGACAGCTAACTATGGCTACACCTTC.

This sequence joins TRBV20-1 and TRBJ1-4; D is unclear. Deletions cut 6 bases from V and 6 bases from J, with 8 bases between. This CDR3 has 11 amino acids. Germline V gene data show CDR1 as DFQATT and CDR2 as SNEGSKA (reference sequence). The CDR3 region has the DNA TGCAGTGCCCCGAGGGATGAAAAACTGTTTTTT. Encoded protein: CSAPRDEKLFF.

The chain is built from TRBV7-9 and TRBJ1-3; D unresolved. The CDR3 is 15 amino acids. V was shortened by 5 bases and J by 0 bases, with 11 bases between the two germline ends. Germline V gives CDR1 SEHNR, CDR2 FQNEAQ (reference sequence). As DNA, the CDR3 is TGTGCCAGCAGCCCTCCGGGAGACTCTGGAAACACCATATATTTT. Translated, it gives CASSPPGDSGNTIYF. The full variable domain, rest sourced from reference TRBV7-9 and TRBJ1-3, is DTGVSQNPRHKITKRGQNVTFRCDPISEHNRLYWYRQTLGQGPEFLTYFQNEAQLEKSRLLSDRFSAERPKGSFSTLEIQRTEQGDSAMYLCASSPPGDSGNTIYFGEGSWLTVV.

J is TRBJ1-2 and V is TRBV28; D gene unclear. Trimming left V 5 bases short and J 0 bases short, with 4 bases between. The CDR3 covers 12 residues. CDR1 is MDHEN, CDR2 SYDVKM, per germline. CDR3 region: CASSAANYGYTF. In DNA, the CDR3 is TGTGCCAGCAGTGCTGCTAACTATGGCTACACCTTC.

The chain uses TRBV7-8 and TRBJ1-1; no definite D call. Germline V gene data show CDR1 as SGHVS and CDR2 as FQNEAQ. V gave up 1 base and J gave up 0 bases, with 6 bases separating them. The CDR3 covers 14 residues. The CDR3: CASSLGSLNTEAFF. The CDR3 coding sequence is TGTGCCAGCAGCTTAGGGTCTTTGAACACTGAAGCTTTCTTT.

The chain employs TRBV5-4 and TRBJ2-1; 13 positions agree with TRBD2. Germline loops: CDR1 SGHNT, CDR2 YYREEE (reference sequence). The CDR3 extends over 15 amino acids. V lost 2 bases and J lost 9; bases outside the gene matches: 5. The CDR3 DNA reads TGTGCCAGCAGCTTAACTAGCGGGGGGGCCGGTGAGCAGTTCTTC. Translating gives CASSLTSGGAGEQFF. Filled out from reference TRBV5-4 and TRBJ2-1, the complete variable domain reads ETGVTQSPTHLIKTRGQQVTLRCSSQSGHNTVSWYQQALGQGPQFIFQYYREEENGRGNFPPRFSGLQFPNYSSELNVNALELDDSALYLCASSLTSGGAGEQFFGPGTRLTVL.

This clone has a handful of counts. The chain has TRBV3-1 (or the pseudogene TRBV3-2) and TRBJ1-1, with D unclear. V was trimmed by 4 bases and J by 0 bases, leaving 6 bases between them. Germline V lookup: CDR1 LGHDT, CDR2 YNNKEL (reference sequence). The CDR3 covers 13 residues. The CDR3 DNA sequence: TGTGCCAGCAGCCCTAGGGTGAACACTGAAGCTTTCTTT. Encoded protein: CASSPRVNTEAFF.

The chain carries TRBV7-9 and TRBJ2-7; TRBD1 matches at 9 bases. In germline, CDR1 is SEHNR, CDR2 FQNEAQ (reference sequence). V trimming: 5 bases; J trimming: 6 bases; junction bases outside the gene matches: 8. CDR3 size: 14 residues. The DNA for the CDR3 is TGTGCCAGCAGCCATACGACAGGGGGGTCCGAGCAGTACTTC. Protein sequence: CASSHTTGGSEQYF.

This rearrangement joins TRBV27 to TRBJ2-1; 11 bases align to TRBD1. Germline values: CDR1 MNHEY, CDR2 SMNVEV (reference sequence). J was trimmed by 7 bases and V by 6 bases; bases with no gene match: 11. The CDR3 loop spans 16 amino acids. Written as DNA, the CDR3 is TGTGCCAGCAGCCCTGGACGGACAGGGGGCCGGAATGAGCAGTTCTTC. Amino acid sequence: CASSPGRTGGRNEQFF.